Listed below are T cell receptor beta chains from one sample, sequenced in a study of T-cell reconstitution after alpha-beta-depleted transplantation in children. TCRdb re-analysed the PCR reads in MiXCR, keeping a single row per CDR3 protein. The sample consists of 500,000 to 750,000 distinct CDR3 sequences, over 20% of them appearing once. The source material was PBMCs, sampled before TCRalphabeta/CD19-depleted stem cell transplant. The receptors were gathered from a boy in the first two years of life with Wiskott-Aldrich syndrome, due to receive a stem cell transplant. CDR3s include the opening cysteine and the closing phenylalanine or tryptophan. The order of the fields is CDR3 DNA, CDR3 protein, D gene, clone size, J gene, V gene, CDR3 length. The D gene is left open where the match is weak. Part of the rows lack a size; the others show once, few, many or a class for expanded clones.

CDR3 DNA: TGCGCCAGCAGCTACGAGGCCCTTAATGAAAAACTGTTTTTT
CDR3 protein: CASSYEALNEKLFF
D gene: .
clone size: .
J gene: TRBJ1-4
V gene: TRBV5-1
CDR3 length: 14

CDR3 DNA: TGTGCCAGCAGCCAAGTGGGTCGGGCTAATGAAAAACTGTTTTTT
CDR3 protein: CASSQVGRANEKLFF
D gene: .
clone size: .
J gene: TRBJ1-4
V gene: TRBV3-1
CDR3 length: 15

CDR3 DNA: TGCAGTGCTAGGCTAGCGGGAGCACAAGAGACCCAGTACTTC
CDR3 protein: CSARLAGAQETQYF
D gene: TRBD2
clone size: few
J gene: TRBJ2-5
V gene: TRBV20-1
CDR3 length: 14

CDR3 DNA: TGTGCCAGCAGCGCCTTCGGGAGAGTGAACACTGAAGCTTTCTTT
CDR3 protein: CASSAFGRVNTEAFF
D gene: .
clone size: few
J gene: TRBJ1-1
V gene: TRBV7-3
CDR3 length: 15

CDR3 DNA: TGTGCCAGCAGCTTAGTCCTCAGGGAAAACATTCAGTACTTC
CDR3 protein: CASSLVLRENIQYF
D gene: .
clone size: few
J gene: TRBJ2-4
V gene: TRBV7-2
CDR3 length: 14

CDR3 DNA: TGTGCCAGCAGTCTTGGATACCGCTACGAGCAGTACTTC
CDR3 protein: CASSLGYRYEQYF
D gene: .
clone size: .
J gene: TRBJ2-7
V gene: TRBV11-2
CDR3 length: 13

CDR3 DNA: TGCGCCAGCAGCATCCAACAGGGTATCGAGCAGTACTTC
CDR3 protein: CASSIQQGIEQYF
D gene: .
clone size: few
J gene: TRBJ2-7
V gene: TRBV5-1
CDR3 length: 13

CDR3 DNA: TGCGCCAGCAGCTTGGAGGGGCGGGCCGGAGATACGCAGTATTTT
CDR3 protein: CASSLEGRAGDTQYF
D gene: .
clone size: few
J gene: TRBJ2-3
V gene: TRBV5-1
CDR3 length: 15

CDR3 DNA: TGCGCCAGCAGCTTCCATCTTTTAGACAATGAGCAGTTCTTC
CDR3 protein: CASSFHLLDNEQFF
D gene: .
clone size: .
J gene: TRBJ2-1
V gene: TRBV5-1
CDR3 length: 14

CDR3 DNA: TGCAGTGCTAGTAGTGTGGGACAGGCTTTGGGGCCCCAGCATTTT
CDR3 protein: CSASSVGQALGPQHF
D gene: TRBD1
clone size: .
J gene: TRBJ1-5
V gene: TRBV20-1
CDR3 length: 15

CDR3 DNA: TGCGCCAGCAGCTTGGAGGGGACTGAAAAACTGTTTTTT
CDR3 protein: CASSLEGTEKLFF
D gene: .
clone size: .
J gene: TRBJ1-4
V gene: TRBV5-1
CDR3 length: 13

CDR3 DNA: TGCAGCGTTGTCAGTACGGTTGGAAACACCATATATTTT
CDR3 protein: CSVVSTVGNTIYF
D gene: .
clone size: .
J gene: TRBJ1-3
V gene: TRBV29-1
CDR3 length: 13

CDR3 DNA: TGCGCCAGCGGGGGAACCGTAAGCACAGATACGCAGTATTTT
CDR3 protein: CASGGTVSTDTQYF
D gene: .
clone size: few
J gene: TRBJ2-3
V gene: TRBV5-1
CDR3 length: 14

CDR3 DNA: TGCAGTGCTACGAGTTCTGAGCAGTTCTTC
CDR3 protein: CSATSSEQFF
D gene: .
clone size: few
J gene: TRBJ2-1
V gene: TRBV20-1
CDR3 length: 10

CDR3 DNA: TGCAGTGCTAGAGATACAGGGGGGATTCGGAATGAGCAGTTCTTC
CDR3 protein: CSARDTGGIRNEQFF
D gene: TRBD1
clone size: few
J gene: TRBJ2-1
V gene: TRBV20-1
CDR3 length: 15

CDR3 DNA: TGCAGTGCTAGAAGACAGGGGGGGACTGAAGCTTTCTTT
CDR3 protein: CSARRQGGTEAFF
D gene: TRBD1
clone size: .
J gene: TRBJ1-1
V gene: TRBV20-1
CDR3 length: 13

CDR3 DNA: TGCAGTGCTAGAGACTACGAGTGGCAGTACTTC
CDR3 protein: CSARDYEWQYF
D gene: .
clone size: .
J gene: TRBJ2-7
V gene: TRBV20-1
CDR3 length: 11

CDR3 DNA: TGCGCCAGCAGCTTGGAGGGTGAGTCGCGTAAAGCTTTCTTT
CDR3 protein: CASSLEGESRKAFF
D gene: .
clone size: .
J gene: TRBJ1-1
V gene: TRBV5-1
CDR3 length: 14

CDR3 DNA: TGTGCTGACAGCGGGTCGGGGGGTATATATGTTAGCAATCAGCCCCAGCATTTT
CDR3 protein: CADSGSGGIYVSNQPQHF
D gene: .
clone size: few
J gene: TRBJ1-5
V gene: TRBV12-3/TRBV12-4
CDR3 length: 18

CDR3 DNA: TGCGCCAGCAGCCTGCCAGGACTAGCGGGAAACAATGAGCAGTTCTTC
CDR3 protein: CASSLPGLAGNNEQFF
D gene: TRBD2
clone size: .
J gene: TRBJ2-1
V gene: TRBV5-1
CDR3 length: 16

CDR3 DNA: TGTGCCACCCAGGGGACTATCTCCTACGAGCAGTACTTC
CDR3 protein: CATQGTISYEQYF
D gene: .
clone size: few
J gene: TRBJ2-7
V gene: TRBV10-3
CDR3 length: 13

CDR3 DNA: TGCAGTGCTAGACGGGATCCCTACTTTGGCTACACCTTC
CDR3 protein: CSARRDPYFGYTF
D gene: .
clone size: .
J gene: TRBJ1-2
V gene: TRBV20-1
CDR3 length: 13

CDR3 DNA: TGCGCCAGCAGCCAAGAAGTGCAAGTAGGGACAGGGAAAGAGACCCAGTACTTC
CDR3 protein: CASSQEVQVGTGKETQYF
D gene: TRBD1
clone size: few
J gene: TRBJ2-5
V gene: TRBV4-1
CDR3 length: 18

CDR3 DNA: TGCAGCGTGGGACGATGGCCCAACGATGGCTACACCTTC
CDR3 protein: CSVGRWPNDGYTF
D gene: .
clone size: once
J gene: TRBJ1-2
V gene: TRBV29-1
CDR3 length: 13

CDR3 DNA: TGTGCCAGCAGTTACTCGTTCGGGAACTACGAGCAGTACTTC
CDR3 protein: CASSYSFGNYEQYF
D gene: .
clone size: .
J gene: TRBJ2-7
V gene: TRBV6-5
CDR3 length: 14

CDR3 DNA: TGCGCCAGCAGCTGGTGGGACGGTTCATTTTGCACCTTC
CDR3 protein: CASSWWDGSFCTF
D gene: .
clone size: few
J gene: TRBJ1-2
V gene: TRBV5-1
CDR3 length: 13

CDR3 DNA: TGTGCCAGCAGCTTGACAGGGGGCGAGGAGACCCAGTACTTC
CDR3 protein: CASSLTGGEETQYF
D gene: TRBD1
clone size: .
J gene: TRBJ2-5
V gene: TRBV7-7
CDR3 length: 14

CDR3 DNA: TGTGCCAGCAGTTTATTGGAGCGGAGAACAGATACGCAGTATTTT
CDR3 protein: CASSLLERRTDTQYF
D gene: .
clone size: few
J gene: TRBJ2-3
V gene: TRBV28
CDR3 length: 15

CDR3 DNA: TGTGCCAGCAGTTACGCCAGGGGCTACGAGCAGTACTTC
CDR3 protein: CASSYARGYEQYF
D gene: .
clone size: few
J gene: TRBJ2-7
V gene: TRBV6-5
CDR3 length: 13

CDR3 DNA: TGTGCCTGGAGTGTACTAGCGGGGTTCTACAATGAGCAGTTCTTC
CDR3 protein: CAWSVLAGFYNEQFF
D gene: TRBD2
clone size: few
J gene: TRBJ2-1
V gene: TRBV30
CDR3 length: 15

CDR3 DNA: TGCAGTGCTGGGACAGGAGATGGCTACACCTTC
CDR3 protein: CSAGTGDGYTF
D gene: TRBD1
clone size: few
J gene: TRBJ1-2
V gene: TRBV20-1
CDR3 length: 11

CDR3 DNA: TGCGCCAGCAGTAGGGAAAGCCTTGGGGAGCTGTTTTTT
CDR3 protein: CASSRESLGELFF
D gene: .
clone size: few
J gene: TRBJ2-2
V gene: TRBV5-1
CDR3 length: 13

CDR3 DNA: TGTGCCAGCAGTTTAAAGGGGAAGAGCTCGGGAAACACCATATATTTT
CDR3 protein: CASSLKGKSSGNTIYF
D gene: .
clone size: .
J gene: TRBJ1-3
V gene: TRBV12-3/TRBV12-4
CDR3 length: 16

CDR3 DNA: TGCAGTGCTAGGGATAGGGTGCTTACCTACGAGCAGTACTTC
CDR3 protein: CSARDRVLTYEQYF
D gene: .
clone size: .
J gene: TRBJ2-7
V gene: TRBV20-1
CDR3 length: 14

CDR3 DNA: TGCAGTGCCCCTCGGGAGAGGGACGAGCAGTACTTC
CDR3 protein: CSAPRERDEQYF
D gene: .
clone size: .
J gene: TRBJ2-7
V gene: TRBV20-1
CDR3 length: 12

CDR3 DNA: TGTGCCAGCATTGGGGCTTTGGGAAACATTCAGTACTTC
CDR3 protein: CASIGALGNIQYF
D gene: .
clone size: few
J gene: TRBJ2-4
V gene: TRBV12-3/TRBV12-4
CDR3 length: 13

CDR3 DNA: TGCGCCAGCAGCGTATGGGCGGCGGGAGCAAACAATGAGCAGTTCTTC
CDR3 protein: CASSVWAAGANNEQFF
D gene: TRBD2
clone size: once
J gene: TRBJ2-1
V gene: TRBV5-1
CDR3 length: 16

CDR3 DNA: TGTGCCAGCAGCTTGTTAGCGGGAGGGCACCACAATGAGCAGTTCTTC
CDR3 protein: CASSLLAGGHHNEQFF
D gene: TRBD2
clone size: .
J gene: TRBJ2-1
V gene: TRBV5-6
CDR3 length: 16

CDR3 DNA: TGCGCCAGCAGCTTGCAGGGCATAGCCAAAAACATTCAGTACTTC
CDR3 protein: CASSLQGIAKNIQYF
D gene: .
clone size: .
J gene: TRBJ2-4
V gene: TRBV5-1
CDR3 length: 15

CDR3 DNA: TGTGCCAGCAGTAAAAGACACCCGGAAGCTTTCTTT
CDR3 protein: CASSKRHPEAFF
D gene: .
clone size: .
J gene: TRBJ1-1
V gene: TRBV6-2/TRBV6-3
CDR3 length: 12

CDR3 DNA: TGCAGTGCCTTGGGAGGATCTAACTATGGCTACACCTTC
CDR3 protein: CSALGGSNYGYTF
D gene: .
clone size: few
J gene: TRBJ1-2
V gene: TRBV20-1
CDR3 length: 13

CDR3 DNA: TGCAGCGCCATAAATTACAATGAGCAGTTCTTC
CDR3 protein: CSAINYNEQFF
D gene: .
clone size: .
J gene: TRBJ2-1
V gene: TRBV29-1
CDR3 length: 11

CDR3 DNA: TGCGCCAGCAGCTTGGCGCAGATCCCCACCGGGGAGCTGTTTTTT
CDR3 protein: CASSLAQIPTGELFF
D gene: .
clone size: .
J gene: TRBJ2-2
V gene: TRBV5-1
CDR3 length: 15

CDR3 DNA: TGCAGCGTCGACCCAGGGGGCGGTCAGCCCCAGCATTTT
CDR3 protein: CSVDPGGGQPQHF
D gene: TRBD1
clone size: .
J gene: TRBJ1-5
V gene: TRBV29-1
CDR3 length: 13

CDR3 DNA: TGTGCCAGCAGTTACCCGGGACAGGGACTCTACGAGCAGTACTTC
CDR3 protein: CASSYPGQGLYEQYF
D gene: TRBD1
clone size: .
J gene: TRBJ2-7
V gene: TRBV6-5
CDR3 length: 15

CDR3 DNA: TGTGCCAGCAGTCGCCAGCTTAACCCCGATCAGCCCCAGCATTTT
CDR3 protein: CASSRQLNPDQPQHF
D gene: .
clone size: .
J gene: TRBJ1-5
V gene: TRBV12-3/TRBV12-4
CDR3 length: 15

CDR3 DNA: TGCGCCAGCAGCTTCAGATCGGGGGGAGGAAATTCACCCCTCCACTTT
CDR3 protein: CASSFRSGGGNSPLHF
D gene: .
clone size: .
J gene: TRBJ1-6
V gene: TRBV5-1
CDR3 length: 16

CDR3 DNA: TGTGCCAGCAGTTTTGCCAGGGCTCTTTTTTCGGAGACCCAGTACTTC
CDR3 protein: CASSFARALFSETQYF
D gene: .
clone size: .
J gene: TRBJ2-5
V gene: TRBV12-3/TRBV12-4
CDR3 length: 16

CDR3 DNA: TGCGCCAGCAGCCCATCGGGCCCATTCGGCAATGAGCAGTTCTTC
CDR3 protein: CASSPSGPFGNEQFF
D gene: .
clone size: .
J gene: TRBJ2-1
V gene: TRBV5-1
CDR3 length: 15

CDR3 DNA: TGCAGTGCTAGAGAGGGACTAAACACAGATACGCAGTATTTT
CDR3 protein: CSAREGLNTDTQYF
D gene: TRBD2
clone size: few
J gene: TRBJ2-3
V gene: TRBV20-1
CDR3 length: 14

CDR3 DNA: TGCGCCAGCAGCTTGGGGGAGCATGGCAATCAGCCCCAGCATTTT
CDR3 protein: CASSLGEHGNQPQHF
D gene: .
clone size: .
J gene: TRBJ1-5
V gene: TRBV5-1
CDR3 length: 15

CDR3 DNA: TGCAGTGCTAGAGTGATTGGGGGCTTTAAGGAAAAACTGTTTTTT
CDR3 protein: CSARVIGGFKEKLFF
D gene: .
clone size: .
J gene: TRBJ1-4
V gene: TRBV20-1
CDR3 length: 15

CDR3 DNA: TGCAGTGCTAGATTAGGTCCCACTGAAGCTTTCTTT
CDR3 protein: CSARLGPTEAFF
D gene: .
clone size: few
J gene: TRBJ1-1
V gene: TRBV20-1
CDR3 length: 12

CDR3 DNA: TGTGCCAGCAGCTCCCGGGACCCCAATCAAGAGACCCAGTACTTC
CDR3 protein: CASSSRDPNQETQYF
D gene: .
clone size: .
J gene: TRBJ2-5
V gene: TRBV7-9
CDR3 length: 15

CDR3 DNA: TGTGCCAGCAGTCTCCTGGTCTCGGGAGAGACCCAGTACTTC
CDR3 protein: CASSLLVSGETQYF
D gene: .
clone size: .
J gene: TRBJ2-5
V gene: TRBV28
CDR3 length: 14